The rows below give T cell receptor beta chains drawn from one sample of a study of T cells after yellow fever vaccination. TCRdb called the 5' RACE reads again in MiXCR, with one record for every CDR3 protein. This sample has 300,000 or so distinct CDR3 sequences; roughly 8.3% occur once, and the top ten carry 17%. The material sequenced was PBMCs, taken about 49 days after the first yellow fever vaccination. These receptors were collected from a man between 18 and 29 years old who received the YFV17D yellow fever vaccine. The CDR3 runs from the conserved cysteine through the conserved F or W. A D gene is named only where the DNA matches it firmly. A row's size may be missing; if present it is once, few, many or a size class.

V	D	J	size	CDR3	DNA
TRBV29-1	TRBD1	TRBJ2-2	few	CSGGQGTGELFF	TGCAGCGGCGGACAGGGCACCGGGGAGCTGTTTTTT
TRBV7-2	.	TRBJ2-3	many	CASRYSGTDTQYF	TGTGCCAGCAGATATTCGGGTACAGATACGCAGTATTTT
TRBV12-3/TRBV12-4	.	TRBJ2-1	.	CASNPVRGSEQFF	TGTGCCAGCAACCCCGTCAGGGGAAGTGAGCAGTTCTTC
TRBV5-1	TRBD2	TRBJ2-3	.	CASSPYGTGGWDTQYF	TGCGCCAGCAGCCCCTATGGAACGGGGGGTTGGGATACGCAGTATTTT
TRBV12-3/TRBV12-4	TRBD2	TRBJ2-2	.	CASSLQGRGSANTGELFF	TGTGCCAGCAGTTTACAAGGGCGGGGGAGCGCGAACACCGGGGAGCTGTTTTTT
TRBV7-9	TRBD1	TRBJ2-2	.	CASSSARQGVFTGELFF	TGTGCCAGCAGCTCCGCGCGACAGGGCGTTTTCACCGGGGAGCTGTTTTTT
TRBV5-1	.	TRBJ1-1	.	CASSSRRLGGTEAFF	TGCGCCAGCAGCTCGCGGCGCTTAGGGGGGACTGAAGCTTTCTTT
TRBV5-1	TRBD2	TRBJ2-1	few	CASSLGTSGGTEQFF	TGCGCCAGCAGCTTGGGGACTAGCGGGGGGACTGAGCAGTTCTTC
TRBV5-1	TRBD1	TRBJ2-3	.	CASSLVLGGASSTDTQYF	TGCGCCAGCAGCTTGGTTCTAGGGGGCGCCTCTAGCACAGATACGCAGTATTTT
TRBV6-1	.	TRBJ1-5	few	CASTPGAKSNQPQHF	TGTGCCAGCACTCCAGGGGCGAAAAGCAATCAGCCCCAGCATTTT
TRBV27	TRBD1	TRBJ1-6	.	CASRESWDSMNSPLHF	TGTGCCAGCAGGGAGTCTTGGGACAGTATGAATTCACCCCTCCACTTT
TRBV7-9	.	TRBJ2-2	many	CASSPVAGELFF	TGTGCCAGCAGCCCCGTAGCCGGGGAGCTGTTTTTT
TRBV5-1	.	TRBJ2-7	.	CASSLVAGRRSSYEQYF	TGCGCCAGCAGCTTGGTGGCCGGCAGGAGGAGCTCCTACGAGCAGTACTTC
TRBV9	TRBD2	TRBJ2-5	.	CASSDTGLAGDQYF	TGTGCCAGCAGCGACACTGGACTAGCGGGGGACCAGTACTTC
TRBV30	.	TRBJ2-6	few	CASRTGRTPGANVLTF	TGTGCCTCAAGAACAGGTCGGACCCCTGGGGCCAACGTCCTGACTTTC
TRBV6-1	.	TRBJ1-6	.	CASSLTGSYWNSPLHF	TGTGCCAGCAGTCTGACAGGATCCTATTGGAATTCACCCCTCCACTTT
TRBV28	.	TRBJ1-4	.	CASSFQAVNEKLFF	TGTGCCAGCAGTTTTCAGGCAGTGAATGAAAAACTGTTTTTT
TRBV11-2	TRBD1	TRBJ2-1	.	CASTNPLSGQGWDTEQFF	TGTGCCAGCACTAATCCCCTGTCTGGACAGGGGTGGGACACTGAGCAGTTCTTC
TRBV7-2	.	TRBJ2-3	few	CASSLALSTGFTQYF	TGTGCCAGCAGCTTAGCCCTCTCGACAGGATTTACACAGTATTTT
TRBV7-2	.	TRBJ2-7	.	CASSSPGLRYEQYF	TGTGCCAGCAGCTCGCCGGGACTCCGATACGAGCAGTACTTC
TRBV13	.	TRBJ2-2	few	CASGRAGELFF	TGTGCCAGCGGACGAGCCGGGGAGCTGTTTTTT
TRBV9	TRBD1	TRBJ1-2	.	CASSPSGTGIPKYGYTF	TGTGCCAGCAGCCCATCCGGGACAGGTATTCCGAAGTATGGCTACACCTTC
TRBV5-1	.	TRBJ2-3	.	CASSGWGFTDTQYF	TGCGCCAGCAGCGGATGGGGTTTCACAGATACGCAGTATTTT
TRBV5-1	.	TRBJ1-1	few	CASSQEWAGTEAFF	TGCGCCAGCAGCCAGGAATGGGCGGGCACTGAAGCTTTCTTT
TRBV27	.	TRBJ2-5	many	CASRSLGLSRQETQYF	TGTGCCAGCAGATCGCTGGGTTTATCCCGCCAAGAGACCCAGTACTTC
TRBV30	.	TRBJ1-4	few	CAWSRGAGSNEKLFF	TGTGCCTGGAGTAGAGGGGCAGGGTCTAATGAAAAACTGTTTTTT
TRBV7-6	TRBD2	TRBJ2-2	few	CASSFPNSGGSYTGELFF	TGTGCCAGCAGCTTCCCCAATAGCGGGGGGTCTTACACCGGGGAGCTGTTTTTT
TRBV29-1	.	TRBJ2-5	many	CSVGSSETQYF	TGCAGCGTTGGGAGTAGTGAGACCCAGTACTTC
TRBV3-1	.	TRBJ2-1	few	CASSQVEGGGKQFF	TGTGCCAGCAGCCAAGTGGAAGGAGGGGGCAAGCAGTTCTTC
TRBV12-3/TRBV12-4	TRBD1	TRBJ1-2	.	CASSFMDRGDGYTF	TGTGCCAGCAGTTTCATGGACAGGGGGGATGGCTACACCTTC